Sequencing of this TCR beta chain was carried out in a study of Tregs in tolerant kidney transplant recipients (dated by TCRdb to between 2019 and 2020). About the full investigation: Related donors were used in the transplants with nonmyeloablative bone marrow transplantation, and mixed chimerism was transient in the human trials. The study applied TCRbeta sequencing to find donor-specific regulatory T cells before combined kidney and bone marrow transplantation and then followed those same cells after transplant.

This specimen's time point label, per the study, means: blood sample drawn before combined kidney and bone marrow transplant. Unstimulated Tregs (CD4+CD25+CD127-), CD4+ non-Tregs (CD4+CD25-), CD4 and CD8 cells were FACS-sorted from thawed PBMCs. Prior to Treg sorting, thawed PBMCs were rested overnight with about 200 IU/ml IL-2 at 37 degrees C. A few combined kidney and bone marrow transplant recipients from the ITN036ST trial were included as patients, and samples were available only from these trial subjects. Healthy control blood was separated into PBMCs by Ficoll density gradient and cryopreserved, and patient PBMCs were collected both before and after transplant. For TCRbeta CDR3 sequencing, genomic DNA was extracted from sorted cells using the QIAGEN DNeasy Blood and Tissue Kit. Through immunoSEQ, high-throughput TCRbeta CDR3 sequencing was done commercially, including PCR amplification with internal controls and bias correction. Per the source publication's procedure: A unique productive TCRbeta sequence was defined by the CDR3 nucleotide sequence when primers matched, and otherwise by the CDR3 amino acid sequence together with the Vbeta and Jbeta genes. To correct sorting error, sequences shared between sorted populations at a frequency ratio of 2:1 or less were removed; the rest were assigned to the higher population. Sequences were defined as donor-reactive when expanded at least 5-fold in CFSE-low cells versus unstimulated cells and present at a frequency of at least 0.01% in CFSE-low cells. Repertoire divergence was quantified by Jensen-Shannon divergence using the top 100 TCRbeta sequences ranked by frequency. For any sample with multiple sequencing runs, sorting error was corrected in each run separately before the runs were pooled. In TCRdb, the immuneACCESS table is reduced to in-frame sequences with V and J assigned. These tables do not hold every clone; where another copy was compared, an unresolved V gene accounts for under half, and the others remain unexplained. Clone size and V and J calls were adopted from that table, with D and trimming inferred from the DNA. The sample table shows about 78,000 clones, and roughly 90% are seen once. About 0.3% of the sample is taken by the ten largest.

Findings and caveats that apply to the study as a whole: Expanding Tregs with activated donor B cells appeared to identify the most biologically relevant and donor-specific TCRbeta repertoire. Biological reproducibility was not examined directly, but technical replication error appeared to be minimal. Because the PCR primers were changed over time for some patients, nucleotide-level comparison could not be performed across the samples from those patients. Because the study included only a small number of patients, the results must be confirmed in larger populations and under other immunosuppression protocols. In tolerant patients, the expansion of donor-specific Tregs was greater than global Treg expansion, suggesting that the expansion was antigen-driven rather than nonspecific.

Note on this clone: Its specific antigen is unknown. Within one base of it there is no much larger clone, and no base qualities were kept.

V and J are truncated by 4 bases and 5 bases respectively, leaving an intervening sequence of 10 bases. The CDR3, cysteine through phenylalanine, is 13 amino acids long. The kept DNA is CDR3 alone, 39 bases in frame from the first base. Based on the germline V gene, the CDR1 and CDR2 sequences are LGHNA and YSLEER. The receptor chain draws on TRBV4-3 and TRBJ2-3; the D gene is possibly TRBD2, with 5 bases matching. This receptor was obtained from a human donor who received a combined kidney and bone marrow transplant. The source was Tregs from blood, collected before the transplant. The CDR3 protein is CASSPQRGDTQYF. The DNA sequence is as follows: TGCGCCAGCAGCCCCCAACGGGGAGATACGCAGTATTTT.